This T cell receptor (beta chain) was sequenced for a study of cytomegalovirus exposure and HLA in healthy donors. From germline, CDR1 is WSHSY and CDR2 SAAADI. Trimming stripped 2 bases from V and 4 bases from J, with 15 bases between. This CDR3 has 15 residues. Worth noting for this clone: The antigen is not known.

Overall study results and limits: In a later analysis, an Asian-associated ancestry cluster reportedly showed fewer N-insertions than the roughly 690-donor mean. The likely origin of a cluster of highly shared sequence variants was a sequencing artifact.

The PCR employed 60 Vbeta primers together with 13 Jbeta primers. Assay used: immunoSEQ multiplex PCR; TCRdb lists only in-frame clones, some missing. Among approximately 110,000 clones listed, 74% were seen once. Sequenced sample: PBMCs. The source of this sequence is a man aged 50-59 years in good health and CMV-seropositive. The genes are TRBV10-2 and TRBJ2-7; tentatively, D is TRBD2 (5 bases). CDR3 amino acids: CASSERGNFVYEQYF. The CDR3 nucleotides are TGCGCCAGCAGTGAGCGGGGAAATTTCGTATACGAGCAGTACTTC.